This T cell receptor (beta chain) was profiled in a study of blood T cells in healthy people across ages (dated by TCRdb to the mid-2010s). As for the study more broadly: Template switching captured roughly one uniquely barcoded TCR beta cDNA molecule per two T cells in model experiments. To track age-related changes in TCR beta repertoire diversity, the study relied on deep sequencing normalized with unique cDNA molecular identifiers. Donors were grouped into four age groups: young (average roughly 17 years), middle-aged (about 38), aged (about 60) and long-lived (just over 80). For two donors (one aged 18 to 30 and one aged 80 or older), the study analyzed two additional independent replicas of 1 million unique cDNA reads from the same blood draw.

Systemically healthy Caucasian individuals from Russia, 39 in total and aged roughly 6 to 100 years, were included as donors. Each donor gave around 9.8 milliliters of peripheral blood, collected into EDTA-treated Vacutainer tubes. Ficoll-Paque density-gradient centrifugation was used to isolate PBMCs, with at least 6 million obtained per sample. Total RNA was extracted from PBMCs with Trizol reagent, with at least 5.5 micrograms obtained per sample. The percentages of naive CD45RAhigh/CD27high T cells were determined by flow cytometry on a PBMC aliquot from every donor. Points the paper makes about the study in general: Conclusive comparison of naive and antigen-experienced compartments was prevented by the profiling of bulk unsorted PBMCs. Estimates of total diversity from one million sequenced T cells were regarded as lower bounds and underestimates. The percentage of naive T cells measured by flow cytometry correlated strongly with observed TCR beta diversity. Observed TCR beta diversity per million T cells fell roughly linearly with age, and a significant reduction was already apparent by age around 44. The CMV infection status of donors was not known, potentially confounding age-related changes in expanded clonotypes. Compared with the aged group, the long-lived group had more naive CD4+ T cells, fewer expanded clones and increased TCR diversity, suggesting age selection.

Between the V and J ends, shortened by 5 bases and 4 bases respectively, the junction contains 14 bases. The CDR1 and CDR2 encoded by the germline V gene are MDHEN and SYDVKM. Spanning cysteine to phenylalanine, the CDR3 consists of 14 amino acids. This entry keeps only the CDR3 DNA: 42 bases, framed from base 1. The library was prepared using 5' RACE. The sequencing machine was an Illumina HiSeq 2500. The second PCR ran for roughly 7 to 11 cycles and used a J-beta primer mix along with a sample-barcoded 5' primer. A unique molecular identifier was introduced onto each TCR beta cDNA molecule by a template-switch 5' adaptor carrying 12 random nucleotides. Each sample yielded at least 2.5 million CDR3-containing paired-end reads. All of the RNA was converted into first-strand cDNA using the Mint cDNA synthesis kit, with a TRBC-specific oligonucleotide serving as the primer. Following uracil-DNA glycosylase treatment, all cDNA underwent a first 18-cycle PCR with the universal primers M1SS and BC2_uni_R. The paper's processing steps were these. For normalization, 1 million high-quality reads, each with a distinct molecular identifier, were randomly selected from each sample. Instead of being binned into consensus sequences, reads with shared molecular identifiers were discarded. CDR3 identification, clonotype clustering and error correction used MiTCR with a Q25 quality threshold and the strictest error-elimination algorithm. A nonparametric unseen species model using Euler transformation provided a lower-bound estimate of total TCR beta diversity. TCRdb reprocessed the public reads (quality trimming at Q25 with fastp, clone calling with MiXCR) and kept in-frame beta chains. CDR3 protein duplicates are merged, each entry listing the most common genes and DNA. These V and J calls are TCRdb output, not the study's own analysis. This sample holds 750,000 or so distinct CDR3 sequences; roughly 25% were observed only once. More than 8.5% of the sample comes from the top ten.

Details on this clonotype: What this receptor recognizes is not known. No much larger clone exists at a distance of one base, and base qualities are not known.

The sample was also linked to a second study, of T cells of mothers and their children. That second publication adds: Nine systemically healthy Caucasian individuals, comprising three mothers and their six children, were included as donors. cDNA synthesis used all of the extracted RNA, with around 1.5 ug of RNA in each 15 ul reaction. In the second PCR, the M1S primer added sample barcodes and 2-4 random nucleotides. More than 9 million TCR beta CDR3 reads were obtained from each mother, and roughly 3 million reads were obtained from each child. In both related and unrelated pairs, thymic selection shapes the output of TCR recombination in a similar way, with inherited differences having only a minor effect. Related mother-child pairs always showed normalized repertoire overlap that was slightly higher than in unrelated mother-child pairs, though the difference was never significant. With a sensitivity of around 97 clones per million clonotypes, no persistent microchimeric T cell clones were detected. To look for features that set related mother-child pairs apart from unrelated individuals, the researchers ran deep NGS to compare the TCR beta repertoires of mothers and children. The mean age was approximately 41 +/- 4 years for the mothers and approximately 11 +/- 4 years for the children. After adapter ligation with NEBNext reagents, the libraries were sequenced on Illumina HiSeq 2000 with 100+100 nt paired-end reads. To prevent cross-contamination, the mother and child libraries were prepared a month apart and were sequenced in separate runs. Each donor had between roughly 450,000 and 2,100,000 distinct TCR beta clonotypes identified. Naive TCR beta clonotypes were estimated from low-frequency clonotypes matched to each donor's FACS-determined naive share, without sorting.

The chain is made from TRBV28 and TRBJ2-5, with a tentative D gene TRBD2 over 5 matching bases. The TCR originated in a boy between 10 and 17 years old in good health. What was sequenced was blood. CDR3 protein: CASSPPEAPETQYF. The DNA sequence is given as TGTGCCAGCAGTCCCCCGGAGGCCCCAGAGACCCAGTACTTC.